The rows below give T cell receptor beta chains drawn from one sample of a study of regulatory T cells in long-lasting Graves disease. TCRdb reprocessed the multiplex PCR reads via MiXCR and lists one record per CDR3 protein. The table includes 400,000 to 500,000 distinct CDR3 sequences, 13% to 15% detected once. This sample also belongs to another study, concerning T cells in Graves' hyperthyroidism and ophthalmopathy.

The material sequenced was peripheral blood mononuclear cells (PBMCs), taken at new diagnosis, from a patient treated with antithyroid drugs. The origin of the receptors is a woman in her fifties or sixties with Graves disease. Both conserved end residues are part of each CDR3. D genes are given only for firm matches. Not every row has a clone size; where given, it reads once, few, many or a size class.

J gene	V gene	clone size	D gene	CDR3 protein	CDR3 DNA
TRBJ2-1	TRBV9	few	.	CASSAPPGSYNEQFF	TGTGCCAGCAGCGCTCCGCCGGGATCCTACAATGAGCAGTTCTTC
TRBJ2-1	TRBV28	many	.	CASRINQGTPYNEQFF	TGTGCCAGCAGGATAAATCAGGGGACCCCCTACAATGAGCAGTTCTTC
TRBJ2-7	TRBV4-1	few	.	CASSQKGIDYEQYF	TGCGCCAGCAGCCAAAAGGGTATCGATTACGAGCAGTACTTC
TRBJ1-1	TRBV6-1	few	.	CARWGGVTLGKNTEAFF	TGTGCCAGGTGGGGGGGGGTAACCCTAGGTAAGAACACTGAAGCTTTCTTT
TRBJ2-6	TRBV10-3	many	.	CASGTVSSGANVLTF	TGTGCCAGCGGGACAGTCAGCTCTGGGGCCAACGTCCTGACTTTC
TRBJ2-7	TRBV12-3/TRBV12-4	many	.	CASSFQTVVLGEQYF	TGTGCCAGCAGTTTTCAGACAGTCGTTCTTGGGGAGCAGTACTTC
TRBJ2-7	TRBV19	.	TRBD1	CASSAAGGIFYEQYF	TGTGCCAGTAGTGCCGCAGGGGGCATTTTCTACGAGCAGTACTTC
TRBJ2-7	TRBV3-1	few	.	CATSGGTRAYEQYF	TGTGCCACCTCCGGGGGAACTCGGGCCTACGAGCAGTACTTC
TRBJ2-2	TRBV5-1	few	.	CASRTDSNTGELFF	TGCGCCAGCAGGACAGATTCAAACACCGGGGAGCTGTTTTTT
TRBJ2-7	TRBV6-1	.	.	CASKRDAGLYEQYF	TGTGCCAGCAAGCGCGATGCAGGGCTCTACGAGCAGTACTTC
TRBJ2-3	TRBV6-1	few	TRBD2	CASSPSGLADDTDTQYF	TGTGCCAGCAGTCCATCCGGACTAGCGGATGACACAGATACGCAGTATTTT
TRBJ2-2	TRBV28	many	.	CASGRRTNTGELFF	TGTGCCAGCGGCCGAAGGACTAACACCGGGGAGCTGTTTTTT
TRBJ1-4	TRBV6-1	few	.	CASSTSAGSNEELFF	TGTGCCAGCAGCACCTCCGCAGGGTCTAATGAAGAACTGTTTTTT
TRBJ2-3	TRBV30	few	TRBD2	CAWSPGLAGRGRDTQYF	TGTGCCTGGAGTCCGGGACTAGCGGGACGTGGTAGGGATACGCAGTATTTT
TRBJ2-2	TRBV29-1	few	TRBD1	CSVGTEGRVELFF	TGCAGCGTCGGGACAGAGGGGCGCGTGGAGCTGTTTTTT
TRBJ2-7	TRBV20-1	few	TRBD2	CSAREHSGSMYEQYF	TGCAGTGCTAGAGAACATAGCGGGAGTATGTACGAGCAGTACTTC
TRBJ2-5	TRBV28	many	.	CASSLGGTAETQYF	TGTGCCAGCAGTTTGGGCGGGACAGCCGAGACCCAGTACTTC
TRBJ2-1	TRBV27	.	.	CASSLTPHEYNEQFF	TGTGCCAGCAGTTTAACTCCCCATGAATACAATGAGCAGTTCTTC
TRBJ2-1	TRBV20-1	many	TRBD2	CSARVWSSGRGEQFF	TGCAGTGCTAGAGTGTGGAGTAGCGGGAGGGGTGAGCAGTTCTTC
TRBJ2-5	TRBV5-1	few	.	CASSLDRTEETQYF	TGCGCCAGCAGCTTGGACCGGACCGAGGAGACCCAGTACTTC
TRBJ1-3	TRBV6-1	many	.	CASSAWFTGNTIYF	TGTGCCAGCAGTGCATGGTTTACTGGAAACACCATATATTTT
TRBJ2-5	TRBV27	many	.	CASSFILRGQETQYF	TGTGCCAGCAGTTTTATTTTGAGGGGCCAAGAGACCCAGTACTTC
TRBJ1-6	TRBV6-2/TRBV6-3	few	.	CASSWQGQNSPLHF	TGTGCCAGCTCCTGGCAGGGGCAGAATTCACCCCTCCACTTT
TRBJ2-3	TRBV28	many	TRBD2	CASSSLPGLAGDGRGTDTQYF	TGTGCCAGCAGTTCTCTTCCGGGGCTAGCGGGAGACGGCCGGGGCACAGATACGCAGTATTTT
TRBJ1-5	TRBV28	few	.	CASSTASPNQPQHF	TGTGCCAGCTCCACTGCAAGCCCTAATCAGCCCCAGCATTTT
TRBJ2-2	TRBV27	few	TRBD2	CASSTTSGLNTGELFF	TGTGCCAGCAGTACGACTAGCGGGCTGAACACCGGGGAGCTGTTTTTT
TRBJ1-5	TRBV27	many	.	CASRSRDNQPQHF	TGTGCCAGCAGAAGTCGGGACAATCAGCCCCAGCATTTT
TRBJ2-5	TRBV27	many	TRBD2	CASTQTSGGFGTQYF	TGTGCCAGCACCCAGACTAGCGGGGGGTTTGGGACCCAGTACTTC
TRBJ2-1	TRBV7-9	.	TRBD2	CASRLDGGRGNEQFF	TGTGCCAGCAGATTAGATGGCGGGAGAGGCAATGAGCAGTTCTTC
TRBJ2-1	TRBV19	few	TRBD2	CASSISSGNYNEQFF	TGTGCCAGTAGTATCAGCAGCGGGAACTACAATGAGCAGTTCTTC
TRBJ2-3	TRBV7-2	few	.	CASSRQTTDTQYF	TGTGCCAGCAGCCGACAGACAACAGATACGCAGTATTTT
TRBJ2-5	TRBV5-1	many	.	CASSLDPGTWETQYF	TGCGCCAGCAGCTTGGACCCAGGGACATGGGAGACCCAGTACTTC
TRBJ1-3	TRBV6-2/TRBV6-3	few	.	CASSYGPNAGNTIYF	TGTGCCAGCAGTTACGGTCCGAACGCCGGAAACACCATATATTTT
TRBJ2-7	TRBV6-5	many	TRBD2	CASSFRTSLARGPYEQYF	TGTGCCAGCAGTTTTAGGACTAGCCTAGCCCGAGGACCGTACGAGCAGTACTTC
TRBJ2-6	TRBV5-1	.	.	CASSIGQTGGANVLTF	TGCGCCAGCAGCATCGGACAAACGGGAGGGGCCAACGTCCTGACTTTC
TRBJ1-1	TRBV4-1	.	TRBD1	CASNHIPGQGTTEAFF	TGCGCCAGCAATCACATACCGGGACAGGGGACCACTGAAGCTTTCTTT
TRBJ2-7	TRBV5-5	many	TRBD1	CASSPGQTTYEQYF	TGTGCCAGCAGCCCGGGACAGACTACCTACGAGCAGTACTTC
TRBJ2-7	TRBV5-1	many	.	CASSYRRDAYEQYF	TGCGCCAGCAGTTATCGACGGGATGCCTACGAGCAGTACTTC
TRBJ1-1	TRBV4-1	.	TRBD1	CASSQEGRGSQAFF	TGCGCCAGCAGCCAAGAAGGCAGGGGGTCTCAAGCTTTCTTT
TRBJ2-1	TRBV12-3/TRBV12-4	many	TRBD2	CASSLAGLRPYNEQFF	TGTGCCAGCAGTCTAGCGGGACTCCGCCCCTACAATGAGCAGTTCTTC
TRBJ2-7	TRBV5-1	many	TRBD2	CASSLSGLAASSYEQYF	TGCGCCAGCAGCTTATCGGGACTAGCGGCGAGCTCCTACGAGCAGTACTTC
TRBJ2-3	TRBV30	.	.	CAWSVLGQSGVTQYF	TGTGCCTGGAGTGTCCTGGGCCAGTCCGGGGTTACGCAGTATTTT
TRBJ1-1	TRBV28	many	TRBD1	CASSSGQSGEAFF	TGTGCCAGCAGTTCGGGACAGTCCGGTGAAGCTTTCTTT
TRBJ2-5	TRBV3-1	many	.	CASSQSDPGRETQYF	TGTGCCAGCAGCCAGTCCGACCCGGGTAGGGAGACCCAGTACTTC
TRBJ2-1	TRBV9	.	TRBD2	CASSLMGSTSGRGNEQFF	TGTGCCAGCAGCCTCATGGGGTCAACTAGCGGGAGGGGGAATGAGCAGTTCTTC
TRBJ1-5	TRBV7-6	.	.	CASSLESGWNQPQHF	TGTGCCAGCAGCTTAGAGTCAGGGTGGAACCAGCCCCAGCATTTT